This T cell receptor (beta chain) was captured in a study of cytomegalovirus exposure and HLA in healthy donors. Study as a whole: From about 200 million T cells, an earlier analysis saw 100 million to 140 million unique TCR beta sequences. General study findings and limits: It was reported that the classifier diagnosed cytomegalovirus status with high specificity and sensitivity in both the original and validation cohorts. Segments of the TCR beta V type were, in most cases, productive about 90% or about 30% of the time in an earlier analysis.

The CDR3 runs to 16 residues. The V gene lost 0 bases and the J gene lost 0 bases, with 11 bases spanning the gap. The germline gives CDR1 SGDLS, CDR2 YYNGEE. On this clone itself: The target antigen is unknown.

PCR amplification relied on 60 Vbeta primers (plus 13 Jbeta primers). Assay: immunoSEQ multiplex PCR; the TCRdb copy retains only in-frame clones and omits some. In the table there are about 170,000 clones, approximately 71% of which are singletons. The receptor was isolated from a woman younger than 30 in good health and CMV-seropositive. The sample taken for sequencing was PBMCs. V usage is TRBV9 and J usage is TRBJ2-3; D is undetermined. The CDR3 spells CASSVVGSPSTDTQYF. The DNA of the CDR3 is TGTGCCAGCAGCGTAGTCGGGTCACCTAGCACAGATACGCAGTATTTT. Full variable domain (missing parts from reference TRBV9 and TRBJ2-3): DSGVTQTPKHLITATGQRVTLRCSPRSGDLSVYWYQQSLDQGLQFLIQYYNGEERAKGNILERFSAQQFPDLHSELNLSSLELGDSALYFCASSVVGSPSTDTQYFGPGTRLTVL.